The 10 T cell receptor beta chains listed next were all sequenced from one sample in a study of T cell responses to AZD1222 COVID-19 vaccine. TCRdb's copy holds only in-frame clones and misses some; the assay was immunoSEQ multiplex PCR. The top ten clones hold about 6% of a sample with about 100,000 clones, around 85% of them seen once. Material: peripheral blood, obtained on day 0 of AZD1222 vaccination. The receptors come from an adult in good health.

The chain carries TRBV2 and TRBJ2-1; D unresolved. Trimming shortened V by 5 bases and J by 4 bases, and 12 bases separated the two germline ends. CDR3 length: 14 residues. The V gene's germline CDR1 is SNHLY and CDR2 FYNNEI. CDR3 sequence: CASSSGGTYNEQFF. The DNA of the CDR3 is TGTGCCAGCAGTTCCGGCGGAACATACAATGAGCAGTTCTTC.

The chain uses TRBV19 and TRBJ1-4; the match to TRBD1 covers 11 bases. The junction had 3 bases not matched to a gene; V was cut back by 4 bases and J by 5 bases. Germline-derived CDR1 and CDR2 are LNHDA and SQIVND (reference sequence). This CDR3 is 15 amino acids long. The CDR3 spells CASSTGTGGNEKLFF. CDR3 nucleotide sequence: TGTGCCAGTAGTACCGGGACAGGGGGGAATGAAAAACTGTTTTTT.

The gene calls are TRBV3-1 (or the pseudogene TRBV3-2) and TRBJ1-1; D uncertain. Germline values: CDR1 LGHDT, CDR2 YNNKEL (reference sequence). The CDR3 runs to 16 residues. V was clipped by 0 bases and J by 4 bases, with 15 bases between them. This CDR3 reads CASSQDLRRWGTEAFF. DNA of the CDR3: TGTGCCAGCAGCCAAGATTTACGGCGGTGGGGCACTGAAGCTTTCTTT.

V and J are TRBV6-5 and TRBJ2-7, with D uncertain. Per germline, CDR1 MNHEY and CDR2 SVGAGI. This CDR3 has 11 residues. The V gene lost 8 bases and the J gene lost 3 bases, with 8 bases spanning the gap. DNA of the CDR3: TGTGCCAGCGGACCGGGCTACGAGCAGTACTTC. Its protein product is CASGPGYEQYF.

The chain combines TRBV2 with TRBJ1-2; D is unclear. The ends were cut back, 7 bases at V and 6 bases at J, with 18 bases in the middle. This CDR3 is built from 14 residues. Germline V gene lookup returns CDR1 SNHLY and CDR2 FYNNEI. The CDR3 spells CASIGRTPTHGYTF. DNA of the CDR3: TGTGCCAGCATTGGGCGGACCCCAACTCATGGCTACACCTTC.

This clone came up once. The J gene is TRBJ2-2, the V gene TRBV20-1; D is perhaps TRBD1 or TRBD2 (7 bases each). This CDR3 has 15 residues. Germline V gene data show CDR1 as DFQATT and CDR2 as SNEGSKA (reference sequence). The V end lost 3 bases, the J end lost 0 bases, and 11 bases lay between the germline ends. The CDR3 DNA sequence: TGCAGTGCTAGTCAGGGGGGGTCGAACACCGGGGAGCTGTTTTTT. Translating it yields CSASQGGSNTGELFF.

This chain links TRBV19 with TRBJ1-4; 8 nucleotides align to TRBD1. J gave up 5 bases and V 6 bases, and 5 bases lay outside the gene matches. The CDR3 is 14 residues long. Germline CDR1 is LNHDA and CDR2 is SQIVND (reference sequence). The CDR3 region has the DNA TGTGCCAGTAGCCGGGACAGGCCCAATGAAAAACTGTTTTTT. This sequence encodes CASSRDRPNEKLFF.

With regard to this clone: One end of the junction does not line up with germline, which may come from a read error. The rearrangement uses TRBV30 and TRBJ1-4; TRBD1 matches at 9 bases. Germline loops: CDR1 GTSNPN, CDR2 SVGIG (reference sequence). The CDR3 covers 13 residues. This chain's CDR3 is CAWSAGGLGQGVF. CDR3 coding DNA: TGTGCCTGGAGTGCTGGGGGGCTGGGACAGGGCGTTTTT.

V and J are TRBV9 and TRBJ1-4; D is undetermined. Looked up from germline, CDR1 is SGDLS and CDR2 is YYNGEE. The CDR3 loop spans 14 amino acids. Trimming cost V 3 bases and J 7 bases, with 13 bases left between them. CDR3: CASSATFNSEKLFF. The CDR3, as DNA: TGTGCCAGCAGCGCCACCTTTAATTCTGAAAAACTGTTTTTT.

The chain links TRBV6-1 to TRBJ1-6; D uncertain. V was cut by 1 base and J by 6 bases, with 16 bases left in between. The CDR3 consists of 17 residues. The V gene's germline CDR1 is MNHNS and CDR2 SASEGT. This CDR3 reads CASSEGAWEGTNSPLHF. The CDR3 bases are TGTGCCAGCAGTGAAGGGGCTTGGGAGGGAACTAATTCACCCCTCCACTTT.